This T cell receptor beta chain was retrieved from a study of regulatory T cells in long-lasting Graves disease. Time point described: newly diagnosed GD, antithyroid drugs for less than 3 months. Preparation of the TCR library used RNA extracted from PBMCs. Peripheral blood, roughly 8.1 milliliters of it, was drawn into EDTA tubes. Findings of the study overall: TCR diversity was lower in persistent than newly diagnosed Graves' disease.

The V and J ends lost 5 bases and 8 bases respectively, with 19 bases between them. Looked up from germline, CDR1 is PRHDT and CDR2 is FYEKMQ (reference sequence). The CDR3 has 16 amino acids. Arm-PCR with iRepertoire HTBI primers amplified the CDR3 regions for these TCR beta libraries. From the multiplex PCR reads, TCRdb called clonotypes with MiXCR, one entry per CDR3 protein. The data hold approximately 470,000 distinct CDR3 sequences, with around 15% observed a single time. This clonotype was observed a few times. Antigen: not known. These data also featured in a second study, about T cells in Graves' hyperthyroidism and ophthalmopathy. This second study notes: An initial round of RT-PCR targeting the TCR CDR3 relied on the HTBI primer set. The majority of expanded thyroid clonotypes above 0.001 also appeared in blood.

The sample in question was peripheral blood mononuclear cells (PBMCs), obtained at new diagnosis, from a patient treated with antithyroid drugs. V usage is TRBV13 and J usage is TRBJ1-6; perhaps TRBD1 as D (6 bases). This clonotype originated in a man between 35 and 55 years old with Graves disease. The CDR3 coding sequence is TGTGCCAGCAGCCGAGAGGGGCAGGGGATCGATTCACCCCTCCACTTT. As protein: CASSREGQGIDSPLHF. The whole variable domain, filled in from reference TRBV13 and TRBJ1-6, reads AAGVIQSPRHLIKEKRETATLKCYPIPRHDTVYWYQQGPGQDPQFLISFYEKMQSDKGSIPDRFSAQQFSDYHSELNMSSLELGDSALYFCASSREGQGIDSPLHFGNGTRLTVT.